Given below is one TCR beta chain in context. Its antigen is as yet unknown. The sample is drawn from a study of shared clonotypes between healthy human individuals. The V end lost 5 bases, the J end lost 5 bases, and 21 bases lay between the germline ends. Germline V gene data show CDR1 as MDHEN and CDR2 as SYDVKM. CDR3 length equals 17 residues. General observations from the study: Compared with memory subsets, naive subsets generally had larger estimated richness. In contrast to clonotypes shared by all four donors, non-shared clonotypes had lower generation probabilities.

For each subset, genomic DNA was distributed in equal portions over several immunoSEQ plates. Data came from immunoSEQ multiplex PCR; TCRdb stores just in-frame clones and leaves some out. The repertoire holds about 1.5 million clones, 98% seen once, with 0.45% in the top ten. The source of this sequence is a man younger than 45 in good health. The sequenced sample consisted of naive CD4+ T cells sorted from blood. Subset here: CD45RA+ positively selected. V is TRBV28 and J is TRBJ2-2; weak D call: TRBD1 (6 bases). The chain's CDR3 is CASSPPGTRLMTGELFF. CDR3 sequence (DNA): TGTGCCAGCAGTCCGCCAGGGACAAGACTAATGACCGGGGAGCTGTTTTTT.